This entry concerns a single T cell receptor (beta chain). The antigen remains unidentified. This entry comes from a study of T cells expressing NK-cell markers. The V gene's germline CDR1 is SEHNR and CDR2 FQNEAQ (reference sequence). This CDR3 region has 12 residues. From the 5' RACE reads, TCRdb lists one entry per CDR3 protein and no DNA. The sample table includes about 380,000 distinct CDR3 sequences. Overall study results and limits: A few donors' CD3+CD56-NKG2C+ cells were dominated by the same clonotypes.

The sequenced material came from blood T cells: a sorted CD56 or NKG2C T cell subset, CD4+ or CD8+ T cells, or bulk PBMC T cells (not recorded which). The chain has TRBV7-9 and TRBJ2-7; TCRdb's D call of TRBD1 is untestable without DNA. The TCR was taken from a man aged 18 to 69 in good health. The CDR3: CASSGQGSEQYF.